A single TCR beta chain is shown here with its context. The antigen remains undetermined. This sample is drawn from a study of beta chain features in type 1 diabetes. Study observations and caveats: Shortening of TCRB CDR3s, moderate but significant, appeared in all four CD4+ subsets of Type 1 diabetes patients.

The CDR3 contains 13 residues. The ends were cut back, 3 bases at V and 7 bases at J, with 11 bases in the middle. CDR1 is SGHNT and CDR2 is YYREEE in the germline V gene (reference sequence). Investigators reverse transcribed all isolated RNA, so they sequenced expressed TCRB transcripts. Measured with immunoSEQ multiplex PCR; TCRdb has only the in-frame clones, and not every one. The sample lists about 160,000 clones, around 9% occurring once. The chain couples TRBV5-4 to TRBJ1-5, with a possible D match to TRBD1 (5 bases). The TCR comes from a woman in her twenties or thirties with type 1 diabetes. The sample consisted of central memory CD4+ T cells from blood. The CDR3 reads CASSSGHDQPQHF. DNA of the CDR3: TGTGCCAGCAGCTCAGGACACGACCAGCCCCAGCATTTT.